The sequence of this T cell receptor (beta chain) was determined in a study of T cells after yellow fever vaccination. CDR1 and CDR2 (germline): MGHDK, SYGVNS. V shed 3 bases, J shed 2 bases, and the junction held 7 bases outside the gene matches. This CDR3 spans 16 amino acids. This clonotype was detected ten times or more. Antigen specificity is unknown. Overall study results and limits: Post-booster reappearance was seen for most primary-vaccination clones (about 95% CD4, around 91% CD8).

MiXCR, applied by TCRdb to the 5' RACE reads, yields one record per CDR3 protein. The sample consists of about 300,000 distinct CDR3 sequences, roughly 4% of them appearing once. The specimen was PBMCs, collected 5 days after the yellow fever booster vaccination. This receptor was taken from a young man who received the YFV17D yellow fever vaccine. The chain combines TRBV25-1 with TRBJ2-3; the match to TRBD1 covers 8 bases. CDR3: CASSDPRDRTTDTQYF. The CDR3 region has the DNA TGTGCCAGCAGTGATCCCCGGGACAGGACCACAGATACGCAGTATTTT.